Given below is one T cell receptor beta chain in context. The antigen is undetermined. The data stem from a study of cytomegalovirus exposure and HLA in healthy donors. Study information: Samples from HLA-typed donors yielded about 85 million unique TCRs in an early data release.

The CDR3 runs to 14 residues. The ends lost 3 bases at V and 5 bases at J; junction bases unmatched: 7. Looked up from germline, CDR1 is LNHDA and CDR2 is SQIVND (reference sequence). PCR used 60 Vbeta primers and 13 Jbeta primers. TCRdb's copy holds only in-frame clones and misses some; the assay was immunoSEQ multiplex PCR. This sample has 130,000 or so clones, with almost 80% found just once. Study-wide results and limits: Sequencing had likely introduced a cluster of highly shared sequence variants as an artifact.

This sequence originates from a female donor in good health and CMV-seronegative. The chain carries TRBV19 and TRBJ2-7; 7 bases align to TRBD2. Sequenced input: PBMCs. The DNA of the CDR3 is TGTGCCAGTAGTATCGGGACTAAGTATGACGAGCAGTACTTC. Its translation is CASSIGTKYDEQYF.